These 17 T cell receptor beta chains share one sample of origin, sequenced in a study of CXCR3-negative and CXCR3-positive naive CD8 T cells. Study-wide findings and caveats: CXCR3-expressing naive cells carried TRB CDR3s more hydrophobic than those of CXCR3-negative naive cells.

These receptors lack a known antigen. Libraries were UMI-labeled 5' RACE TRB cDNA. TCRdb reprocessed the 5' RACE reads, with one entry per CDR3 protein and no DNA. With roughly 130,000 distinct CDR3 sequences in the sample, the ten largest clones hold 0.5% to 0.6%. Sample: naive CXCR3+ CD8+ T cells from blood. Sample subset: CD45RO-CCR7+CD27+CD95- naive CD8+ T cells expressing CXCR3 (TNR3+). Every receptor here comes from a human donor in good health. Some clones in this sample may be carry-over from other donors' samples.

CDR3 in amino acids: CASSFLPVGEGNGELFF. This chain connects TRBV7-3 to TRBJ2-2; with no DNA, the TCRdb D assignment of TRBD1 cannot be verified. The CDR3 has 17 amino acids. The germline CDR1 and CDR2 sequences are SGHTA and FQGTGA. The full variable domain, in which reference TRBV7-3 and TRBJ2-2 provide the parts outside the CDR3, is GAGVSQTPSNKVTEKGKYVELRCDPISGHTALYWYRQSLGQGPEFLIYFQGTGAADDSGLPNDRFFAVRPEGSVSTLKIQRTERGDSAVYLCASSFLPVGEGNGELFFGEGSRLTVL.

The CDR3: CASSLSEGRSYNEQFF. This chain links TRBV7-9 with TRBJ2-1; TCRdb calls TRBD2, which cannot be checked without DNA. The CDR3 is 16 amino acids. The V gene's germline CDR1 is SEHNR and CDR2 FQNEAQ (reference sequence). The variable domain in full, completed from reference TRBV7-9 and TRBJ2-1, reads DTGVSQNPRHKITKRGQNVTFRCDPISEHNRLYWYRQTLGQGPEFLTYFQNEAQLEKSRLLSDRFSAERPKGSFSTLEIQRTEQGDSAMYLCASSLSEGRSYNEQFFGPGTRLTVL.

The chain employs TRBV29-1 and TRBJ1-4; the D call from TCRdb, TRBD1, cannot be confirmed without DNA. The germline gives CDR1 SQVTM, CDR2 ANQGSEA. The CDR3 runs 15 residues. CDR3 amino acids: CSVAGLTDPNEKLFF.

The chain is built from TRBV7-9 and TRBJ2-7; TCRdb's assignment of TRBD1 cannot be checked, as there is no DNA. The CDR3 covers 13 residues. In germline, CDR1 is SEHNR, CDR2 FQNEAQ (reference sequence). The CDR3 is CASSRPDSYEQYF.

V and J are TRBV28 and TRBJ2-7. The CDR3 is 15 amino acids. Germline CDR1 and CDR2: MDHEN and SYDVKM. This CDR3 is CASSLSETGPYEQYF.

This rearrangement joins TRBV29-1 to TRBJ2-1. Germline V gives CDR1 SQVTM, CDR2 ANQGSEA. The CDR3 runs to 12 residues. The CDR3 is CSVELGINEQFF.

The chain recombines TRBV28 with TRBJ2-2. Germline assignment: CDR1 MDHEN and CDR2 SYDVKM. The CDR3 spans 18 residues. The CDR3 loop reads CASRSDVLFDGNTGELFF.

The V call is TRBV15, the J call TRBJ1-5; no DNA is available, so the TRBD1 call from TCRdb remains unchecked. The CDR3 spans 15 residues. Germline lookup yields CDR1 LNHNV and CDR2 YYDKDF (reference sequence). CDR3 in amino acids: CATSRDRGESQPQHF.

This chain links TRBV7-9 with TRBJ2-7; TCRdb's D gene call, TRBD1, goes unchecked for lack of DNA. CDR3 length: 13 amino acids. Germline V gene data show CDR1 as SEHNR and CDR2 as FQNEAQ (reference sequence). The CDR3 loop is CASRGGPSYEQYF.

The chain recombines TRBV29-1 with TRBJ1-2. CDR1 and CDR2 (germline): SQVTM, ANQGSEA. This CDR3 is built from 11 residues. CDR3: CSAWTDYGYTF.

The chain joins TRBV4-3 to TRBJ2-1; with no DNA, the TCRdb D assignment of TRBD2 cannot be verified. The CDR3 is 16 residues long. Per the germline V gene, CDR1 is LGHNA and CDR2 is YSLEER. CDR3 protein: CASSQGLASSLIEQFF.

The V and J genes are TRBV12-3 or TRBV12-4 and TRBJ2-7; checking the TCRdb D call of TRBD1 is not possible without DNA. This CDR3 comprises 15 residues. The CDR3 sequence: CASSLDRDVSYEQYF.

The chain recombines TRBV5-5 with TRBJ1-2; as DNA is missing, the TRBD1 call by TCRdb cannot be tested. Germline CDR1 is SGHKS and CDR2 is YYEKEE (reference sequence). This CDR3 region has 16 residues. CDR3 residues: CASSLVAGQTNYGYTF.

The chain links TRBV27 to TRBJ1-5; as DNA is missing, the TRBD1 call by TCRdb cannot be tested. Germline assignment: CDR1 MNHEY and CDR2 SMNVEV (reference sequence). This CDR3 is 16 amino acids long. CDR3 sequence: CASSLRAGQVDQPQHF.

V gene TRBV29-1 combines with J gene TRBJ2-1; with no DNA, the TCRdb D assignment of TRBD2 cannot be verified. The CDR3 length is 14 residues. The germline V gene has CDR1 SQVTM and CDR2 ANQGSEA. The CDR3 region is CSVERGPLYNEQFF.

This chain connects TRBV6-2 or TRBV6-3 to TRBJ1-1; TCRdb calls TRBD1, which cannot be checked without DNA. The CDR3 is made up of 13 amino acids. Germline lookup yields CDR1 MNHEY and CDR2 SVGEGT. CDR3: CASSLQGGAEAFF.

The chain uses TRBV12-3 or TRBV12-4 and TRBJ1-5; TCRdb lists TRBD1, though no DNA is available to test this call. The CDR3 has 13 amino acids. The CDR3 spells CASSRGQGEPQHF.